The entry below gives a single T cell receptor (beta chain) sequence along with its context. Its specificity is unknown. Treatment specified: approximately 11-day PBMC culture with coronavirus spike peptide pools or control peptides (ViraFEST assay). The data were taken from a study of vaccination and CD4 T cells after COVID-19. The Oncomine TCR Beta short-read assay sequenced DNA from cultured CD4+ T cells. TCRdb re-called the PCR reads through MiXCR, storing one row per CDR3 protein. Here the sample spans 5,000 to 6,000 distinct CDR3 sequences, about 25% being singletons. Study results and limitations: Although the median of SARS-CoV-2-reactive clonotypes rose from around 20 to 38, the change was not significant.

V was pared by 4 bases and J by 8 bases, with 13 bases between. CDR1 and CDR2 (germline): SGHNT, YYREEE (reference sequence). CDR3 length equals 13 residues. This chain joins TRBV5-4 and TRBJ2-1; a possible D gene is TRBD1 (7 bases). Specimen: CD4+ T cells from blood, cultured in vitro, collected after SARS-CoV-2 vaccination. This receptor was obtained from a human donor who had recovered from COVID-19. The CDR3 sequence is CASSPTGEDEQFF. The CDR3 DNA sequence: TGTGCCAGCAGCCCAACAGGGGAGGATGAGCAGTTCTTC.